This T cell receptor beta chain was sequenced for a study of blood T cell repertoires in COVID-19. About the research overall: Sites in the United States, Italy and Spain provided acute and convalescent COVID-19 samples. PBMCs, B-cell-depleted T cells, or T cells provided the cDNA or gDNA that made up the material.

The CDR3 length is 15 residues. CDR1 is LGHDT and CDR2 is YNNKEL in the germline V gene (reference sequence). Deletions cut 4 bases from V and 3 bases from J, with 16 bases between. The data were produced by immunoSEQ multiplex PCR, yet TCRdb's version contains in-frame clones alone and is incomplete. The sample contains 90,000 to 100,000 clones, roughly 90% of which appear only once. Sample: peripheral blood. The chain links TRBV3-1 (or the pseudogene TRBV3-2) to TRBJ2-7; possibly TRBD2 for D (6 bases). The clonotype originates from a man over 45 with COVID-19, enrolled during active disease. The CDR3 sequence is CASSPGGTADYEQYF. The CDR3 nucleotides are TGTGCCAGCAGCCCAGGCGGGACCGCCGACTACGAGCAGTACTTC.